The rows below give T cell receptor beta chains drawn from one sample of a study of cytomegalovirus exposure and HLA in healthy donors. The repertoire was sequenced with immunoSEQ multiplex PCR; TCRdb's copy has only in-frame clones and lacks some. The sample gives some 150,000 clones, approximately 85% of which show up once; about 10% is in the top ten. Sequencing was performed on PBMCs. These TCRs come from a man aged 50-60 years in good health and CMV-seropositive. CDR3s include the opening cysteine and the closing phenylalanine or tryptophan. Each record gives: D gene, CDR3 length, clone size, V gene, J gene, CDR3 protein, CDR3 DNA. The D gene is left open where the match is weak. For some rows the clone size is stated as once, few or many, or as a class when expanded; others skip it.

D: TRBD1
length: 12
size: once
V: TRBV30
J: TRBJ1-2
CDR3: CAWGTGAGGYTF
DNA: TGTGCCTGGGGGACAGGGGCTGGTGGCTACACCTTC

D: -
length: 13
size: -
V: TRBV30
J: TRBJ2-5
CDR3: CAWSVDSSGTQYF
DNA: TGTGCCTGGAGTGTGGACAGTAGTGGGACCCAGTACTTC

D: -
length: 19
size: -
V: TRBV11-2
J: TRBJ2-7
CDR3: CASSLVRGPVSGTSYEQYF
DNA: TGTGCCAGCAGCTTAGTCAGGGGGCCTGTGAGCGGGACCTCCTACGAGCAGTACTTC

D: -
length: 12
size: -
V: TRBV29-1
J: TRBJ2-7
CDR3: CSVTARGGEQYF
DNA: TGCAGCGTTACCGCCAGGGGTGGTGAGCAGTACTTC

D: TRBD2
length: 18
size: once
V: TRBV7-3
J: TRBJ2-2
CDR3: CASSLLSFGGGGSGELFF
DNA: TGTGCCAGCAGCTTATTGTCTTTCGGCGGGGGTGGCTCCGGGGAGCTGTTTTTT

D: -
length: 18
size: -
V: TRBV7-4
J: TRBJ1-3
CDR3: CASSFVIKYFSSGNTIYF
DNA: TGTGCCAGCAGCTTCGTAATTAAGTATTTTAGCTCTGGAAACACCATATATTTT

D: TRBD1
length: 14
size: -
V: TRBV7-9
J: TRBJ1-5
CDR3: CASSADRGNQPQHF
DNA: TGTGCCAGCAGCGCCGACAGGGGAAATCAGCCCCAGCATTTT

D: TRBD1
length: 15
size: -
V: TRBV2
J: TRBJ1-2
CDR3: CASSRTGDLIYGYTF
DNA: TGTGCCAGCAGTAGGACAGGGGATCTAATCTATGGCTACACCTTC

D: -
length: 13
size: -
V: TRBV7-3
J: TRBJ2-1
CDR3: CASSLDPGNEQFF
DNA: TGTGCCAGCAGCTTAGATCCAGGGAATGAGCAGTTCTTC

D: -
length: 17
size: -
V: TRBV18
J: TRBJ1-1
CDR3: CASSVAGTGYGRGEAFF
DNA: TGTGCCAGCTCCGTTGCCGGGACGGGGTATGGGCGGGGTGAAGCTTTCTTT

D: -
length: 15
size: few
V: TRBV4-2
J: TRBJ1-5
CDR3: CASSQTDSSNQPQHF
DNA: TGTGCCAGCAGCCAAACAGACAGTAGCAATCAGCCCCAGCATTTT

D: TRBD2
length: 17
size: -
V: TRBV7-2
J: TRBJ2-3
CDR3: CASRIRGTSGKPDTQYF
DNA: TGTGCCAGCAGAATCCGGGGGACTAGCGGGAAGCCAGATACGCAGTATTTT

D: TRBD1
length: 14
size: -
V: TRBV19
J: TRBJ1-4
CDR3: CASSTQGARGKLFF
DNA: TGTGCCAGTAGTACCCAGGGGGCGCGGGGAAAACTGTTTTTT

D: -
length: 15
size: -
V: TRBV18
J: TRBJ1-2
CDR3: CASSPLSGSIQGYTF
DNA: TGTGCCAGCTCACCCTTGTCAGGGTCTATACAGGGCTACACCTTC

D: -
length: 20
size: -
V: TRBV21-1
J: TRBJ2-5
CDR3: CASSKRQPPGAGGSQETQYF
DNA: TGTGCCAGCAGCAAGCGACAGCCACCCGGAGCGGGAGGTAGTCAAGAGACCCAGTACTTC

D: -
length: 16
size: -
V: TRBV5-1
J: TRBJ2-1
CDR3: CASSYWVGLSTNEQFF
DNA: TGCGCCAGCAGCTATTGGGTGGGACTTAGTACGAATGAGCAGTTCTTC

D: -
length: 13
size: -
V: TRBV28
J: TRBJ1-2
CDR3: CASSAPVLYGYTF
DNA: TGTGCCAGCAGTGCCCCGGTTTTATATGGCTACACCTTC

D: -
length: 14
size: -
V: TRBV6-5
J: TRBJ2-3
CDR3: CASSSKTSTDTQYF
DNA: TGTGCCAGCAGTTCAAAAACTAGCACAGATACGCAGTATTTT

D: TRBD1
length: 14
size: -
V: TRBV5-1
J: TRBJ1-5
CDR3: CASSLGTANQPQHF
DNA: TGCGCCAGCAGCCTGGGGACAGCTAATCAGCCCCAGCATTTT

D: TRBD2
length: 19
size: -
V: TRBV4-3
J: TRBJ2-2
CDR3: CASSPHTGLAGANTGELFF
DNA: TGCGCCAGCAGCCCTCATACCGGACTAGCGGGGGCTAACACCGGGGAGCTGTTTTTT

D: TRBD2
length: 15
size: -
V: TRBV7-8
J: TRBJ2-4
CDR3: CASSTSLGGGIIQYF
DNA: TGTGCCAGCAGCACCTCGCTGGGGGGGGGTATCATTCAGTACTTC

D: TRBD1
length: 16
size: -
V: TRBV5-1
J: TRBJ2-7
CDR3: CASSPQRTGASYEQYF
DNA: TGCGCCAGCAGCCCCCAGAGAACAGGGGCCTCCTACGAGCAGTACTTC

D: -
length: 15
size: -
V: TRBV14
J: TRBJ2-3
CDR3: CASSQEVKRLDSQYF
DNA: TGTGCCAGCAGCCAAGAAGTCAAGCGCCTGGATTCGCAGTATTTT

D: -
length: 16
size: -
V: TRBV9
J: TRBJ2-3
CDR3: CASSPDRPGGTDTQYF
DNA: TGTGCCAGCAGTCCCGACCGTCCGGGAGGCACAGATACGCAGTATTTT

D: -
length: 15
size: -
V: TRBV4-1
J: TRBJ2-3
CDR3: CASSPIAISTDTQYF
DNA: TGCGCCAGCAGCCCCATTGCTATTAGCACAGATACGCAGTATTTT

D: -
length: 12
size: -
V: TRBV29-1
J: TRBJ2-3
CDR3: CSVDAGADTQYF
DNA: TGCAGCGTTGATGCAGGGGCGGATACGCAGTATTTT